This section outlines one T cell receptor beta chain sequence together with its context. Its binding antigen is unknown. No much larger clone exists at a distance of one base, and base qualities are not known. The sample is drawn from a study of OX40 agonist ivuxolimab in advanced cancers. Describing the broader study: Ivuxolimab was an agonistic, fully human IgG2 monoclonal antibody directed against OX40 (CD134), a costimulatory receptor. Intravenous ivuxolimab was administered to patients every 2 weeks at six dose levels: 0.01, 0.1, 0.3, 1.5, 3 and 10 mg/kg. Of the approximately 50 dose-escalation patients, hepatocellular carcinoma was present in approximately 20, melanoma in roughly 15, renal cell carcinoma in 9 and head and neck cancer in 9. The dose-escalation cohort was 80% to 90% male with a mean age of approximately 60 years, ranging from 23 to 79. Patients were allowed to have had prior anti-PD-1, anti-PD-L1 or anti-CTLA-4 therapy, and 40% of the dose-escalation patients had previously received checkpoint inhibitors. Partial responses occurred in three dose-escalation patients: two with cutaneous melanoma and one with hepatocellular carcinoma. The point of sequencing TCRbeta in the periphery was to test whether ivuxolimab changed TCR sequence diversity and drove clonal T-cell expansion. The paper covers the monotherapy dose-escalation part of the phase I ivuxolimab trial, which included N of about 50 patients.

The germline V gene sets CDR1 to MRHNA and CDR2 to SNTAGT. Including cysteine and phenylalanine, the CDR3 has 14 amino acids. Kept here is only the CDR3 DNA, which spans 42 bases and is read in frame from base 1. Trimming accounts for 6 bases at V and 1 base at J, while the number of junction bases matched to no gene is 5. The trial excluded patients who had a history of autoimmune disease or were on systemic immunosuppression. Peripheral blood for TCR sequencing was collected from all dose cohorts at baseline, on cycle 4 day 1, and on cycle 7 day 1. Samples came from an open-label, multicenter, first-in-human phase I dose-escalation trial of ivuxolimab. Adults with locally advanced or metastatic melanoma, renal cell carcinoma, hepatocellular carcinoma or head and neck squamous cell carcinoma were enrolled in the trial. Before TCR sequencing, CD4+ and CD8+ T cells were separately sorted from peripheral blood.

On the study overall, not on this receptor specifically: After ivuxolimab, CD8+ T cells had more expanded clones than CD4+ T cells on average. Which antigens the clonally expanded peripheral T cells were specific for was not determined. Low levels of normalized T-cell clonal expansion were also seen in some nonresponding patients. In the 0.1-3.0 mg/kg groups, partial responders had among the lowest normalized peripheral clonal expansion, particularly in CD8+ T cells. Clonal expansion of both CD4+ and CD8+ blood T cells was observed from baseline to week 6 at doses 0.1 to 3.0 mg/kg.

To sequence the TCRbeta CDR3 region, genomic DNA was isolated from the sorted cells. The immunoSEQ Assay was used for sequencing of TCRbeta CDR3 regions. The table comes from immuneACCESS by way of TCRdb, which keeps in-frame sequences with V and J called. Part of the clones is missing from these tables; in studies checked, under half for an unresolved V gene and the rest for unknown reasons. Within this sample are about 46,000 clones, with more than 70% of them counted one time only. The ten largest make up 10% to 15% of the sample. This clonotype originated in an adult with an advanced solid tumor such as melanoma, head and neck, liver or kidney cancer. The chain links TRBV6-4 with TRBJ2-5, with 7 central nucleotides matching TRBD2. The source was CD4+ or CD8+ T cells sorted from blood, collected in a trial of the OX40 agonist ivuxolimab. The nucleotides are TGTGCCAGCAGCACTCGACTAGCCCAAGAGACCCAGTACTTC. It specifies CASSTRLAQETQYF.